Listed below are T cell receptor beta chains from one sample, sequenced in a study of blood T cell repertoires in COVID-19. Data came from immunoSEQ multiplex PCR; TCRdb stores just in-frame clones and leaves some out. Found here are roughly 100,000 clones, roughly 86% of them singletons; the top ten hold about 25%. The specimen was peripheral blood. The source is a human donor in a cohort sampled during active COVID-19. The CDR3 runs from the conserved cysteine through the conserved F or W. Fields, in order: D gene, V gene, J gene, clone size, CDR3 DNA, CDR3 protein. D genes are given only for firm matches. Size is stated for part of the rows, as once, few or many counts, or as a class when the clone is expanded.

-	TRBV7-2	TRBJ2-7	once	TGTGCCAGCAGCTTATATTACGAGCAGTACTTC	CASSLYYEQYF
-	TRBV5-1	TRBJ1-1	-	TGCGCCAGCAGCCCACAGGTGAACACTGAAGCTTTCTTT	CASSPQVNTEAFF
-	TRBV6-5	TRBJ1-6	-	TGTGCCAGCAACCCAGACGGGGGTGCAAATTCACCCCTCCACTTT	CASNPDGGANSPLHF
-	TRBV27	TRBJ1-1	-	TGTGCCAGCAAGGCGACAGTAAACACTGAAGCTTTCTTT	CASKATVNTEAFF
-	TRBV7-8	TRBJ2-7	once	TGTGCCAGCAGAAGCCGGGATAGGGCCTACGAGCAGTACTTC	CASRSRDRAYEQYF
-	TRBV18	TRBJ2-1	-	TGTGCCAGCTCACCACCGTACGAGGGATCCTACAATGAGCAGTTCTTC	CASSPPYEGSYNEQFF
TRBD1	TRBV29-1	TRBJ2-5	few	TGCAGCGTGGGTACCCGGACAGGGGAAGAGACCCAGTACTTC	CSVGTRTGEETQYF
-	TRBV12-3/TRBV12-4	TRBJ2-1	-	TGTGCCAGCAGGCCCAACAGCAATGAGCAGTTCTTC	CASRPNSNEQFF
TRBD1	TRBV19	TRBJ1-6	once	TGTGCCAGTAGGATGGGGACAGGGGGGTCACCCCTCCACTTT	CASRMGTGGSPLHF
-	TRBV6-6	TRBJ1-5	-	TGTGCCAGCAGGGAGGGGGGGCTTAGCAATCAGCCCCAGCATTTT	CASREGGLSNQPQHF
TRBD2	TRBV7-8	TRBJ2-5	once	TGTGCCAGCAGCCCTCTCGGGACTAGGGACCAAGAGACCCAGTACTTC	CASSPLGTRDQETQYF
TRBD1	TRBV6-6	TRBJ1-3	-	TGTGCCAGCAGTTACCCCGGACAGGTAACTGGGAACACCATATATTTT	CASSYPGQVTGNTIYF
TRBD1	TRBV19	TRBJ1-5	-	TGTGCCAGTAGTAATAGTATTGGGACAGAAAGCAATCAGCCCCAGCATTTT	CASSNSIGTESNQPQHF
-	TRBV6-5	TRBJ1-6	-	TGTGCCAGCAGTACTCAGGGGAATTCACCCCTCCACTTT	CASSTQGNSPLHF